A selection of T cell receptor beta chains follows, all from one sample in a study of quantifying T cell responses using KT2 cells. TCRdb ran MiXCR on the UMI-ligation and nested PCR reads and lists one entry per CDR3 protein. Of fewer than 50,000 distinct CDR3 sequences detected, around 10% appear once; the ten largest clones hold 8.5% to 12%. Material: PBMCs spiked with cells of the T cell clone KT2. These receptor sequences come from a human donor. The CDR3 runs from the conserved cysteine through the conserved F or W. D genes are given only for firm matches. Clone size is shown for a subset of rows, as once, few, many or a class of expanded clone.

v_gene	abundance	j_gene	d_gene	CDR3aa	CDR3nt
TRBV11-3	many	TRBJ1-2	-	CASSLTWGQTYGYTF	TGTGCCAGCAGCTTAACGTGGGGCCAGACCTATGGCTACACCTTC
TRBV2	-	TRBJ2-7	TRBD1	CASSRGQGAGEQYF	TGTGCCAGCAGTCGGGGACAGGGGGCAGGGGAGCAGTACTTC
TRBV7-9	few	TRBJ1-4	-	CASSLGSAGMDEKLFF	TGTGCCAGCAGCTTAGGAAGTGCAGGGATGGATGAAAAACTGTTTTTT
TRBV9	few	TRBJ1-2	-	CASSVASPQSPNGYTF	TGTGCCAGCAGCGTAGCCTCCCCACAGAGCCCAAATGGCTACACCTTC
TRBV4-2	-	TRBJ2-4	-	CASSHQYWGKAKNIQYF	TGTGCCAGCAGCCATCAATACTGGGGGAAAGCCAAAAACATTCAGTACTTC
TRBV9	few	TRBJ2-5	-	CASSVGGGETQYF	TGTGCCAGCAGCGTAGGAGGGGGAGAGACCCAGTACTTC
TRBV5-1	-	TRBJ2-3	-	CASRPPLSTDTQYF	TGCGCCAGCAGACCTCCGCTTAGCACAGATACGCAGTATTTT
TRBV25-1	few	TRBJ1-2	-	CASSERTNYGYTF	TGTGCCAGCAGTGAACGGACGAACTATGGCTACACCTTC
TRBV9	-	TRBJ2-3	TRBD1	CASSPRTGSNTDTQYF	TGTGCCAGCAGCCCTAGGACAGGGAGCAACACAGATACGCAGTATTTT
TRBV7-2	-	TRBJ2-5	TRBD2	CASSFGLAGGLSTQYF	TGTGCCAGCAGCTTCGGACTAGCGGGAGGACTTTCAACCCAGTACTTC
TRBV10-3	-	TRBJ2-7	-	CAISESAAILYEQYF	TGTGCCATCAGTGAGTCCGCGGCGATTCTTTACGAGCAGTACTTC
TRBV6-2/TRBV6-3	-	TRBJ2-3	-	CASSLGGAVPDTQYF	TGTGCCAGCAGCTTGGGGGGGGCAGTCCCAGATACGCAGTATTTT
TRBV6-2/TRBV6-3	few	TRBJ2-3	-	CASRNIDGIYTDTQYF	TGTGCCAGCAGGAACATCGACGGAATATACACAGATACGCAGTATTTT
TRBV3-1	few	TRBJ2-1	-	CASSQFHNEQFF	TGTGCCAGCAGCCAGTTTCACAATGAGCAGTTCTTC
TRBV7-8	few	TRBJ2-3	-	CASSSTGHTDTQYF	TGTGCCAGCAGCTCGACAGGCCACACAGATACGCAGTATTTT
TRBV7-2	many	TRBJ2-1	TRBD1	CASSSYLQGDEQFF	TGTGCCAGCAGCTCTTACCTCCAGGGGGATGAGCAGTTCTTC
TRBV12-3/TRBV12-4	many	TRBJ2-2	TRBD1	CASRLTGVPGELFF	TGTGCCAGCAGACTTACAGGGGTCCCCGGGGAGCTGTTTTTT
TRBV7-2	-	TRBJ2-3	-	CASSEPDRGRQYF	TGTGCCAGCAGCGAACCTGACCGAGGGAGGCAGTATTTT
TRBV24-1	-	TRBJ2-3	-	CATSDLVGTDTQYF	TGTGCCACCAGTGATTTGGTGGGCACAGATACGCAGTATTTT
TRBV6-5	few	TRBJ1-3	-	CASSRSSGNTIYF	TGTGCCAGCAGTCGGAGCTCTGGAAACACCATATATTTT
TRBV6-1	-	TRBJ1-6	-	CASRTLTGFGPLHF	TGTGCCAGCAGGACCTTGACAGGCTTCGGACCCCTCCACTTT
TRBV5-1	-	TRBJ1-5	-	CASSLDGVPNQPQHF	TGCGCCAGCAGTTTGGACGGAGTACCCAATCAGCCCCAGCATTTT
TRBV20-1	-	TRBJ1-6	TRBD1	CSVRQGRADSPLHF	TGCAGTGTACGACAGGGTCGAGCGGATTCACCCCTCCACTTT
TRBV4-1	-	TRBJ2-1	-	CASSLGAGTRYNEQFF	TGCGCCAGCTCCCTGGGGGCGGGTACTCGATACAATGAGCAGTTCTTC
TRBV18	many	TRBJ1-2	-	CASSRGDYGYTF	TGTGCCAGCTCACGGGGGGACTATGGCTACACCTTC
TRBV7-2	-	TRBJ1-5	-	CASSSHYGGQPQHF	TGTGCCAGCAGCTCTCACTACGGGGGACAGCCCCAGCATTTT
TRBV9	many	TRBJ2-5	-	CASSVLGALQETQYF	TGTGCCAGCAGCGTACTGGGGGCTTTACAAGAGACCCAGTACTTC
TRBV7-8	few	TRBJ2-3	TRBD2	CASSLAGGNTDTQYF	TGTGCCAGCAGCTTAGCGGGGGGGAACACAGATACGCAGTATTTT
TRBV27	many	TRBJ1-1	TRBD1	CASSLRRQGLEAFF	TGTGCCAGCAGTTTACGGCGACAGGGACTTGAAGCTTTCTTT
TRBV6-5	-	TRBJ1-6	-	CASSYSRAVNSPLHF	TGTGCCAGCAGTTACTCGAGGGCCGTTAATTCACCCCTCCACTTT